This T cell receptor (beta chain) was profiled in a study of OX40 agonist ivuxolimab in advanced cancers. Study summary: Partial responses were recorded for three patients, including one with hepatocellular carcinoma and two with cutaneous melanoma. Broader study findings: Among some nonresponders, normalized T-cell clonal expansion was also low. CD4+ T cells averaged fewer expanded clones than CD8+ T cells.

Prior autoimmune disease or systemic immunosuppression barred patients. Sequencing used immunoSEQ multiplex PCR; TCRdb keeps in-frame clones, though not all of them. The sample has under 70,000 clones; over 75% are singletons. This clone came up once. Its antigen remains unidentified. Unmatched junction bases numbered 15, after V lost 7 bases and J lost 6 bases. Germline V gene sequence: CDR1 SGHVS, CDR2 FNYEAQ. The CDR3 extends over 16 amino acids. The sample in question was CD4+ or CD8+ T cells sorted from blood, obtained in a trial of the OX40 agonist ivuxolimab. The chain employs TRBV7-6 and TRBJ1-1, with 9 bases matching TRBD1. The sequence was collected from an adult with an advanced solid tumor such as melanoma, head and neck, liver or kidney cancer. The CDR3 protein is CASKLQPSGTGSEAFF. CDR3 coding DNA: TGTGCCAGCAAATTGCAACCATCCGGGACAGGGTCTGAAGCTTTCTTT.